The 27 T cell receptor beta chains given below trace back to one sample, sequenced in a study of shared clonotypes between healthy human individuals. The method was immunoSEQ multiplex PCR; TCRdb's version includes in-frame clones alone and lacks a portion of them. The table includes some 2.1 million clones, over 85% detected once. The naive CD8 fraction comprised CD45RO-negative cells positively selected for CCR7 and excluded terminally differentiated effector memory CD45RA+ cells. Sample: naive CD8+ T cells sorted from blood. All receptors derive from a man between 18 and 29 years old in good health.

The V and J genes are TRBV7-8 and TRBJ1-2; D unresolved. Germline V gives CDR1 SGHVS, CDR2 FQNEAQ. V was pared by 1 base and J by 4 bases, with 13 bases between. There are 15 residues in the CDR3. CDR3 coding DNA: TGTGCCAGCAGCTTAGGTTCTCCCGGAGGCTATGGCTACACCTTC. This translates into CASSLGSPGGYGYTF.

V gene TRBV6-7 combines with J gene TRBJ2-7; D call uncertain. TRBV6-7 is an ORF; its function is uncertain. There are 18 residues in the CDR3. The V end was cut by 0 bases, the J end by 0 bases, with 18 bases between. The DNA for the CDR3 is TGTGCCAGCAGTTACTCGCGGTCTACCTACAACACCTCCTACGAGCAGTACTTC. It translates to CASSYSRSTYNTSYEQYF.

This rearrangement joins TRBV4-3 to TRBJ2-7, with TRBD2 matching 7 bases. CDR3 size: 16 residues. Germline V gene data show CDR1 as LGHNA and CDR2 as YSLEER. With V trimmed by 0 bases and J by 4 bases, 9 bases remained unmatched. The CDR3 coding sequence is TGCGCCAGCAGCCAAGAGAAGAGCGGGAAGGGGTACGAGCAGTACTTC. This encodes CASSQEKSGKGYEQYF.

This chain uses TRBV10-3 with TRBJ1-1; TRBD1 agrees at 7 bases. Germline V CDR1 and CDR2: ENHRY, SYGVKD. V shed 7 bases and J 4 bases; nucleotides not matched to a gene: 9. The CDR3 length is 14 residues. The CDR3 DNA reads as TGTGCCATCATCGGACAGGAAGGGGGCACTGAAGCTTTCTTT. This sequence encodes CAIIGQEGGTEAFF.

With regard to this clone: The same CDR3 is also encoded by other DNA sequences in this sample. The chain joins TRBV27 to TRBJ2-7; TRBD1 or TRBD2 may be the D gene (5 bases each). The CDR3 length is 15 residues. V was trimmed by 4 bases and J by 0 bases, leaving 13 bases between them. CDR1 is MNHEY and CDR2 is SMNVEV in the germline V gene (reference sequence). This CDR3 is CASSYRGRSSYEQYF. CDR3 coding DNA: TGTGCCAGCAGTTATCGGGGACGGAGCTCCTACGAGCAGTACTTC.

This chain joins TRBV6-6 and TRBJ1-5; 7 bases are shared with TRBD1. The germline gives CDR1 MNHNY, CDR2 SVGAGI (reference sequence). V was clipped by 7 bases and J by 0 bases; unmatched bases: 3. The CDR3 runs to 14 residues. This CDR3 reads CASIGQDSNQPQHF. DNA of the CDR3: TGTGCCAGCATCGGACAGGATAGCAATCAGCCCCAGCATTTT.

DNA of the CDR3: TGCGCCAGCAGCTTGGCCCCAGCGGGGGTGAATGAGCAGTTCTTC. It specifies CASSLAPAGVNEQFF. This chain links TRBV5-1 with TRBJ2-1, with TRBD2 identical over 8 bases. Germline V lookup: CDR1 SGHRS, CDR2 YFSETQ. The V and J ends lost 0 bases and 7 bases, in that order; junction bases with no gene match: 6. The length of the CDR3 is 15 residues.

The rearrangement links TRBV4-2 to TRBJ1-2, with TRBD1 identical over 7 bases. V lost 0 bases to trimming and J lost 4 bases; unmatched junction nucleotides: 8. Looked up from germline, CDR1 is LGHNA and CDR2 is YNFKEQ. The CDR3 sequence is 16 residues long. DNA of the CDR3: TGTGCCAGCAGCCAAGATTGGACAGGCAGCGTCTATGGCTACACCTTC. Translation: CASSQDWTGSVYGYTF.

The rearrangement joins TRBV4-3 to TRBJ2-1, with 7 bases that match TRBD2. CDR1 is LGHNA, CDR2 YSLEER, per germline. V was pared by 1 base and J by 4 bases, with 4 bases of the junction left unmatched. The CDR3 consists of 15 residues. The CDR3 is CASSQAWTSYNEQFF. The CDR3 bases are TGCGCCAGCAGCCAAGCATGGACTAGTTACAATGAGCAGTTCTTC.

The chain has TRBV19 and TRBJ2-1, with 9 bases matching TRBD1. V gave up 4 bases and J gave up 4 bases; unmatched junction bases: 5. The CDR3 consists of 15 residues. Germline V CDR1 and CDR2: LNHDA, SQIVND (reference sequence). CDR3 in amino acids: CASSTVGTGYNEQFF. CDR3 in DNA: TGTGCCAGTAGTACCGTCGGGACAGGGTACAATGAGCAGTTCTTC.

The V and J genes are TRBV6-5 and TRBJ2-2; 9 bases are shared with TRBD2. Germline lookup yields CDR1 MNHEY and CDR2 SVGAGI. V lost 5 bases to trimming and J lost 6 bases; unmatched junction nucleotides: 1. The CDR3 is 13 residues long. The CDR3 reads CASSSGGPGELFF. The CDR3 DNA reads TGTGCCAGCAGTAGCGGGGGGCCCGGGGAGCTGTTTTTT.

The chain couples TRBV2 to TRBJ2-7; TRBD1 or TRBD2 may be the D gene (5 bases each). This CDR3 has 11 residues. Deletions cut 8 bases from V and 6 bases from J, with 11 bases between. CDR1 is SNHLY, CDR2 FYNNEI, per germline. Here the CDR3 DNA reads TGTGCCAGCGTCTTTGGGGGCGAGCAGTACTTC. Protein: CASVFGGEQYF.

The chain combines TRBV27 with TRBJ2-2; 12 bases map to TRBD2. Germline CDR1 reads MNHEY; CDR2 reads SMNVEV (reference sequence). The CDR3 extends over 19 amino acids. The trim removed 5 bases at V and 3 bases at J, leaving 13 bases unmatched. For the CDR3, the DNA is TGTGCCAGCAGTCCCTCCCGGCGGCTAGCGGGGGGGGACACCGGGGAGCTGTTTTTT. Translation: CASSPSRRLAGGDTGELFF.

The V call is TRBV25-1, the J call TRBJ2-5; 10 bases line up with TRBD2. Germline V CDR1 and CDR2: MGHDK, SYGVNS. The CDR3 is 15 residues long. The J segment lost 4 bases and the V segment lost 4 bases, leaving 6 bases of the junction unmatched. CDR3 DNA sequence: TGTGCCAGCAGTGCCAGCGGGGGGGCCCCAGAGACCCAGTACTTC. The encoded protein is CASSASGGAPETQYF.

The J gene is TRBJ1-6, the V gene TRBV28, with unresolved D. The CDR3 consists of 14 residues. Per germline, CDR1 MDHEN and CDR2 SYDVKM. The V gene lost 2 bases and the J gene lost 3 bases, with 5 bases spanning the gap. The CDR3 loop is CASSLRDYNSPLHF. As DNA, the CDR3 is TGTGCCAGCAGTTTAAGGGACTATAATTCACCCCTCCACTTT.

This rearrangement joins TRBV7-2 to TRBJ2-7; 8 bases are a match to TRBD2. CDR3 length: 16 amino acids. V gave up 0 bases and J gave up 3 bases; unmatched junction bases: 7. Looked up from germline, CDR1 is SGHTA and CDR2 is FQGNSA. CDR3 DNA sequence: TGTGCCAGCAGCTTAGCGCGGGGGGATCTTGTCTACGAGCAGTACTTC. Its translation is CASSLARGDLVYEQYF.

About this clone: Other DNA sequences of this sample code for an identical CDR3. The chain combines TRBV9 with TRBJ2-7; D perhaps matches TRBD1 (6 bases). The germline V gene has CDR1 SGDLS and CDR2 YYNGEE. V was pared by 3 bases and J by 4 bases, with 17 bases between. The CDR3 runs to 15 residues. The CDR3 DNA reads as TGTGCCAGCAGCGCCGGGCGGCAGGGGTCGTACGAGCAGTACTTC. Amino acids: CASSAGRQGSYEQYF. The full variable domain, its missing parts supplied by reference TRBV9 and TRBJ2-7, is DSGVTQTPKHLITATGQRVTLRCSPRSGDLSVYWYQQSLDQGLQFLIQYYNGEERAKGNILERFSAQQFPDLHSELNLSSLELGDSALYFCASSAGRQGSYEQYFGPGTRLTVT.

The V gene is TRBV7-8, the J gene TRBJ2-3; TRBD1 aligns across 10 bases. The V gene end was trimmed by 5 bases and the J gene end by 7 bases; junction bases not matched to a gene: 12. In germline, CDR1 is SGHVS, CDR2 FQNEAQ. This CDR3 is built from 16 residues. In nucleotides, the CDR3 is TGTGCCAGCAGCCCCAGTCCCGGGACAGGGGAGAATACGCAGTATTTT. Residues: CASSPSPGTGENTQYF.

This sequence joins TRBV13 and TRBJ2-1; 10 bases line up with TRBD2. V shed 5 bases and J 2 bases; nucleotides not matched to a gene: 6. CDR1 and CDR2 (germline): PRHDT, FYEKMQ (reference sequence). The CDR3 covers 16 residues. As DNA, the CDR3 is TGTGCCAGCAGCCCCTCTACTAGCGGGACCTACAATGAGCAGTTCTTC. This codes for CASSPSTSGTYNEQFF.

This chain joins TRBV28 and TRBJ2-5, with 7 positions matching TRBD2. Germline values: CDR1 MDHEN, CDR2 SYDVKM. V was clipped by 3 bases and J by 1 base; unmatched bases: 5. This CDR3 has 15 residues. Here the CDR3 reads CASSFIAGSQETQYF. The CDR3 nucleotides read TGTGCCAGCAGTTTCATAGCGGGTAGCCAAGAGACCCAGTACTTC.

The rearrangement links TRBV5-1 to TRBJ2-1; the D is unclear. Per germline, CDR1 SGHRS and CDR2 YFSETQ. V lost 0 bases and J lost 5, with 12 bases in between. The CDR3 totals 15 residues. CDR3 loop: CASSLDGFSHNEQFF. CDR3 in DNA: TGCGCCAGCAGCTTGGACGGGTTTAGCCACAATGAGCAGTTCTTC.

The chain links TRBV27 to TRBJ1-2, with 7 bases lining up with TRBD1. CDR1 is MNHEY, CDR2 SMNVEV, per germline (reference sequence). The trim removed 5 bases at V and 6 bases at J, leaving 15 bases unmatched. The CDR3 is made up of 16 amino acids. CDR3 coding DNA: TGTGCCAGCAGTCCCGGACAGGCCCTCGGGTTCGATGGCTACACCTTC. Residues: CASSPGQALGFDGYTF.

The chain recombines TRBV30 with TRBJ2-2; TRBD1 or TRBD2 may be the D gene (5 bases each). The V gene's germline CDR1 is GTSNPN and CDR2 SVGIG (reference sequence). Trimming cost V 6 bases and J 4 bases, with 12 bases left between them. The CDR3 has 13 amino acids. CDR3 residues: CACLGDATGELFF. The CDR3 nucleotides read TGTGCCTGCTTAGGGGACGCCACCGGGGAGCTGTTTTTT.

This rearrangement joins TRBV4-1 to TRBJ1-2; D is unclear. V lost 4 bases and J 1 base, leaving 22 bases between the germline ends. The CDR3 has 18 amino acids. CDR1 and CDR2 from the germline V gene are MGHRA and YSYEKL. The DNA of the CDR3 is TGCGCCAGCAGCCTTTGGAACGGAGGGAATGGGGTTAACTATGGCTACACCTTC. It encodes CASSLWNGGNGVNYGYTF.

The genes are TRBV28 and TRBJ2-7; D perhaps matches TRBD2 (5 bases). Trimming took off 6 bases at V and 3 bases at J, with 9 bases between the two ends. CDR3 length equals 12 residues. Germline lookup yields CDR1 MDHEN and CDR2 SYDVKM. The CDR3 DNA reads as TGTGCCAGCAGGGAGGCGAGCTACGAGCAGTACTTC. Amino acids: CASREASYEQYF.

The rearrangement uses TRBV5-5 and TRBJ2-5; D remains unclear. In germline, CDR1 is SGHKS, CDR2 YYEKEE (reference sequence). The CDR3 is 14 residues long. V lost 0 bases, J lost 2 bases, and 8 bases lay in between. DNA of the CDR3: TGTGCCAGCAGCTTGGGAGGTCTACAAGAGACCCAGTACTTC. Translation gives CASSLGGLQETQYF. The full variable domain, its missing parts supplied by reference TRBV5-5 and TRBJ2-5, is DAGVTQSPTHLIKTRGQQVTLRCSPISGHKSVSWYQQVLGQGPQFIFQYYEKEERGRGNFPDRFSARQFPNYSSELNVNALLLGDSALYLCASSLGGLQETQYFGPGTRLLVL.

The chain employs TRBV5-1 and TRBJ1-6, with D uncertain. CDR1 and CDR2 (germline): SGHRS, YFSETQ. The CDR3 totals 15 residues. V was pared by 7 bases and J by 0 bases, with 11 bases between. The CDR3 spells CASGLHSSYNSPLHF. The CDR3 DNA reads as TGCGCCAGCGGACTACACAGCTCCTATAATTCACCCCTCCACTTT.